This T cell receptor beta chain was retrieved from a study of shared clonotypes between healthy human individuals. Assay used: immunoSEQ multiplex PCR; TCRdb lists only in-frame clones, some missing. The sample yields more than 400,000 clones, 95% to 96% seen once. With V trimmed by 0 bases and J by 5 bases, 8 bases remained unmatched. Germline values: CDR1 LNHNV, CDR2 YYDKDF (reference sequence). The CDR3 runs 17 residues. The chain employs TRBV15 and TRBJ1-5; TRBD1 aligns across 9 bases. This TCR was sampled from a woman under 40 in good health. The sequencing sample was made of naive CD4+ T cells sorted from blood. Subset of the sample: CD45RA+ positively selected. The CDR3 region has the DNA TGTGCCACCAGCAGAGAGCCGGGACAGGGAATAGATCAGCCCCAGCATTTT. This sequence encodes CATSREPGQGIDQPQHF.